Reported below is one T cell receptor (beta chain). Germline V lookup: CDR1 SGHTA, CDR2 FQGTGA. With V trimmed by 5 bases and J by 6 bases, 5 bases remained unmatched. The CDR3 runs to 14 residues. The data derive from a study of blood T cell repertoires in COVID-19. Across the whole study: The United States, Italy and Spain were the sources of the acute and convalescent COVID-19 samples. Sample material is recorded as cDNA or gDNA derived from T cells, B-cell-depleted T cells, or PBMCs.

Study processing details: Reference gene primer amplification in the assay estimated nucleated cell counts. Clones were sequenced by immunoSEQ multiplex PCR, and TCRdb holds only the in-frame ones, with some missing. Clonal size and the V and J genes are those of that table, whereas D and trimming came from the DNA. The sample includes over 150,000 clones, nearly 90% of them seen just once. The Seattle site enrolled patients during active infection and followed them longitudinally. Sequenced sample: peripheral blood. This receptor was obtained from a man in his fifties or sixties with COVID-19, enrolled during active disease. The rearrangement uses TRBV7-3 and TRBJ2-3; TRBD2 matches at 10 bases. CDR3 amino acids: CASSSGGASDTQYF. The CDR3 DNA reads TGTGCCAGCAGCAGCGGGGGGGCTTCCGATACGCAGTATTTT.